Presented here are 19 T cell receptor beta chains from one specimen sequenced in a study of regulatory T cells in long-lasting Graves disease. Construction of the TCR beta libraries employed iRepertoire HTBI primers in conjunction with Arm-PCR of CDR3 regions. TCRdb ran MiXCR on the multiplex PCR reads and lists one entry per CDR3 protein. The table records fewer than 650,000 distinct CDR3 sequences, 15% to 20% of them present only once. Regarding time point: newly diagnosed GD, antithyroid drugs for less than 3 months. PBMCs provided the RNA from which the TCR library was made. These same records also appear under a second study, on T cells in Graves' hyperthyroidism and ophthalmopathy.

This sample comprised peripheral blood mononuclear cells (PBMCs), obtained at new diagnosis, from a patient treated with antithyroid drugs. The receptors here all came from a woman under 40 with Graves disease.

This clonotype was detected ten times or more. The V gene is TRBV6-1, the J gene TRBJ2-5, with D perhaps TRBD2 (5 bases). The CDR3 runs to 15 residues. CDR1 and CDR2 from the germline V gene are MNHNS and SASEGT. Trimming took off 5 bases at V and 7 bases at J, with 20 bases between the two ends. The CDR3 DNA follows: TGTGCCAGCAGTCCCGGAGGATTATCCAAGAGGACCCAGTACTTC. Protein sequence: CASSPGGLSKRTQYF.

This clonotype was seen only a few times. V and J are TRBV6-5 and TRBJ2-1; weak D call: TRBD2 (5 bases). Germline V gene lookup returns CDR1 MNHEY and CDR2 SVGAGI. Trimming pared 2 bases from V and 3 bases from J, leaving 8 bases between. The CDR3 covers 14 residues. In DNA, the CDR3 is TGTGCCAGCAGTTACGGGGAGATCTACAATGAGCAGTTCTTC. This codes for CASSYGEIYNEQFF.

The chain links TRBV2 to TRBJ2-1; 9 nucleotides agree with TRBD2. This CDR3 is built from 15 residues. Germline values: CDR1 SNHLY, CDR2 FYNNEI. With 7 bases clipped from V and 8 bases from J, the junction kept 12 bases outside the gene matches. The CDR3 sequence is CASIGGGGRVDEQFF. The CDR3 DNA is TGTGCCAGCATCGGGGGAGGCGGGAGGGTCGATGAGCAGTTCTTC. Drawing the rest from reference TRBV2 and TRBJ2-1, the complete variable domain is EPEVTQTPSHQVTQMGQEVILRCVPISNHLYFYWYRQILGQKVEFLVSFYNNEISEKSEIFDDQFSVERPDGSNFTLKIRSTKLEDSAMYFCASIGGGGRVDEQFFGPGTRLTVL.

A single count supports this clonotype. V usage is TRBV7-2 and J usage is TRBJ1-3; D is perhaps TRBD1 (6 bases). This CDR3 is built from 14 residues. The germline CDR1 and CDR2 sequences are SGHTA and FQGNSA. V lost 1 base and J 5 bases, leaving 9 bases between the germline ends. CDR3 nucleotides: TGTGCCAGCAGCTTAGAAGGACAGAGAAACACCATATATTTT. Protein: CASSLEGQRNTIYF.

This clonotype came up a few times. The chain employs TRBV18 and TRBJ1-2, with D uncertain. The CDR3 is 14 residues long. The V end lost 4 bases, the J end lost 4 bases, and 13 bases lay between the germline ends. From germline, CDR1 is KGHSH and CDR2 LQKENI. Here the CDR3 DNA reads TGTGCCAGCTCACAGGGTACGGCGACCTATGGCTACACCTTC. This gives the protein CASSQGTATYGYTF.

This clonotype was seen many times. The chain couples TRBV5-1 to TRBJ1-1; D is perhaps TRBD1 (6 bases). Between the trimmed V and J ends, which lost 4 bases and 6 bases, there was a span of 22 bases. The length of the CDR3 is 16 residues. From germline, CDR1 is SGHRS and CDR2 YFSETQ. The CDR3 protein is CASSPVNTGSHAEAFF. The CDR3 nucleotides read TGCGCCAGCAGCCCCGTAAATACAGGGTCCCACGCTGAAGCTTTCTTT.

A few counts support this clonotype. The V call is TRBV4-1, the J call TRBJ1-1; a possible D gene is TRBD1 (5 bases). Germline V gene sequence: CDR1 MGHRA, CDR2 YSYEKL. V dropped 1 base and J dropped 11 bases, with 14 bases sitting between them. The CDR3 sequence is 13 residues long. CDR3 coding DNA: TGCGCCAGCAGCCAAGGCGAGAGGGGTGCGGCTTTCTTT. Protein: CASSQGERGAAFF.

For the CDR3, the DNA is TGTGCCAGCAGGTCGAGGACAGGGGGCGCGTCCACTAATGAAAAACTGTTTTTT. Its protein is CASRSRTGGASTNEKLFF. This chain joins TRBV2 and TRBJ1-4, with 11 bases lining up with TRBD1. The germline V gene has CDR1 SNHLY and CDR2 FYNNEI. The CDR3 has 18 amino acids. Unmatched junction bases numbered 11, after V lost 6 bases and J lost 2 bases.

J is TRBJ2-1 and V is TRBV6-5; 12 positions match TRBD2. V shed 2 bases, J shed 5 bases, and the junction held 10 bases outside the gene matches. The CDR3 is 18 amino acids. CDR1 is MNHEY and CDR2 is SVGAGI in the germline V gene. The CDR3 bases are TGTGCCAGCAGTTACAGGGGGCTAGCGGGAGGGCTTAACAATGAGCAGTTCTTC. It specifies CASSYRGLAGGLNNEQFF.

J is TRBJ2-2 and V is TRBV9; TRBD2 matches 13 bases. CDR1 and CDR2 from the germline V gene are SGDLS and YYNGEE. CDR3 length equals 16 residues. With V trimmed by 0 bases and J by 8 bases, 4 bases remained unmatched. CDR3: CASSVGGTSGMGELFF. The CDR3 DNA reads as TGTGCCAGCAGCGTAGGCGGGACTAGCGGGATGGGGGAGCTGTTTTTT.

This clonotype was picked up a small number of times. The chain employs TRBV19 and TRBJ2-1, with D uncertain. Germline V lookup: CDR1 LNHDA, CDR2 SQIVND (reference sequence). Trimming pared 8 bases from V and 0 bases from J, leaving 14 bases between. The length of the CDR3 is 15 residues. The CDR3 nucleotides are TGTGCCAGTGGACCTGAGGTGAGCTCCTACAATGAGCAGTTCTTC. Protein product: CASGPEVSSYNEQFF.

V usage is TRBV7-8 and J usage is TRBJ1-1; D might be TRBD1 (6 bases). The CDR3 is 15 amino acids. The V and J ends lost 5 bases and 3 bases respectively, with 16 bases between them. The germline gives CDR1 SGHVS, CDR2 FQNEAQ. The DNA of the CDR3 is TGTGCCAGCAGCCTCAACAGGGCCCGGGACACTGAAGCTTTCTTT. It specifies CASSLNRARDTEAFF.

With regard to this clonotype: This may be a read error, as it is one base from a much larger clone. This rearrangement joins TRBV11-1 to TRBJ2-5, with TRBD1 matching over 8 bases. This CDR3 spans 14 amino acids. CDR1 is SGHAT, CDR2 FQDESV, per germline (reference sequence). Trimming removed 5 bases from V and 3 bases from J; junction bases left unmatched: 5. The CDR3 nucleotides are TGTGCCAGCAGCCTCATGGGACAGGAAGAGACCCAGTACTTC. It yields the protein CASSLMGQEETQYF.

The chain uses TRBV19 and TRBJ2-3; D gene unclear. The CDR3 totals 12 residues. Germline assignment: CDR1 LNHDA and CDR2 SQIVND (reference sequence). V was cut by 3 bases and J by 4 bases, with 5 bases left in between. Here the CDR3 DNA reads TGTGCCAGTAGTATTGGCCCAGATACGCAGTATTTT. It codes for CASSIGPDTQYF. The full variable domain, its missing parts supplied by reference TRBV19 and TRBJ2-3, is DGGITQSPKYLFRKEGQNVTLSCEQNLNHDAMYWYRQDPGQGLRLIYYSQIVNDFQKGDIAEGYSVSREKKESFPLTVTSAQKNPTAFYLCASSIGPDTQYFGPGTRLTVL.

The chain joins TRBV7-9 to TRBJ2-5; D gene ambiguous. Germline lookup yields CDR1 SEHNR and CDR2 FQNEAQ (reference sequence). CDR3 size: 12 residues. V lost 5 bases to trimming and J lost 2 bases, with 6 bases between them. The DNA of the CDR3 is TGTGCCAGCAGCACTAAGCAAGAGACCCAGTACTTC. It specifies CASSTKQETQYF.

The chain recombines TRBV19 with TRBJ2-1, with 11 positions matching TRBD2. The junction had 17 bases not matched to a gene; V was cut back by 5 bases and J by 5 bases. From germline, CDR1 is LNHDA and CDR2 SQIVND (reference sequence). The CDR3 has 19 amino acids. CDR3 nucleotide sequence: TGTGCCAGTAGTCTACGGACAGGGATGGGACTAGCGGATCACAATGAGCAGTTCTTC. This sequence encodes CASSLRTGMGLADHNEQFF.

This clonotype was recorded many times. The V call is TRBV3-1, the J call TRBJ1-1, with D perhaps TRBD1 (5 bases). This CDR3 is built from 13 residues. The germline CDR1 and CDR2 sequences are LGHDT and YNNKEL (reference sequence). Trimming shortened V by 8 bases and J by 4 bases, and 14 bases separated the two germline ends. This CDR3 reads CASVSGGGTEAFF. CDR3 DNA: TGTGCCAGCGTCTCCGGGGGAGGCACTGAAGCTTTCTTT.

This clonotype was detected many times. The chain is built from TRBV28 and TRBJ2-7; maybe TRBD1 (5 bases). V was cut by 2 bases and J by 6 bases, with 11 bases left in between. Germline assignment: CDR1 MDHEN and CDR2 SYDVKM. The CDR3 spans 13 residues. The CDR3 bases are TGTGCCAGCAGTTTACCAGGGTTTCGCGAGCAGTACTTC. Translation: CASSLPGFREQYF.

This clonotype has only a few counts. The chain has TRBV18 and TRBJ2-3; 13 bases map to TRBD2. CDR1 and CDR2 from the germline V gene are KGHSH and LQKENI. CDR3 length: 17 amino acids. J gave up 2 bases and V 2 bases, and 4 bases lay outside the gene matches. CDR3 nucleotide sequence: TGTGCCAGCTCACCAGGGGGACTAGCGGGGAACACAGATACGCAGTATTTT. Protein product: CASSPGGLAGNTDTQYF.